This paragraph covers one T cell receptor (beta chain) sequence. The clone's antigen remains unknown. Base-call qualities are not available, and no considerably larger clone is one nucleotide away. This entry belongs to a study of radiation and T cells in renal cell carcinoma (dated by TCRdb to about 2020). With respect to the entire study: The samples were obtained from a clinical trial, where primary renal cell carcinomas were treated with 15 Gy stereotactic body radiation therapy and then removed by nephrectomy 4 weeks afterward. A total of around 50 samples underwent TCR beta sequencing, made up of roughly 26 tumors and roughly 27 peripheral blood samples. Across all 55 or so samples, several million unique CDR3 nucleotide sequences encoding about 2.4 million unique CDR3 amino acid sequences were identified. The investigation overall reported the following: Changes in the blood repertoire were not tracked past 4 weeks after treatment. In blood, the top tumor clonotypes increased from baseline to 2 weeks after radiation and then shrank by 4 weeks, which suggests a temporary expansion of tumor-resident clones. Because pretreatment tumor biopsies were not available, the study could not determine whether clonotypes were already present within the tumor at baseline. Effects of radiation dose or scheduling on the TCR repertoire could not be addressed with the single-armed trial design.

The sample's time point label is to be understood as: baseline pretreatment blood. The treatment or condition label corresponds to: 15 Gy SBRT to primary tumor, nephrectomy 4 weeks later. To track tumor-enriched clonotypes, serial peripheral blood was sampled from radiation-treated patients at baseline and at 2 weeks and 4 weeks after SBRT. Every patient had renal cell carcinoma of clear cell pathology. Genomic DNA for TCR sequencing was prepared using the QIAamp DNA Blood Mini Kit (Qiagen). Only samples passing all quality control checks were included in the analyses. TCR beta libraries were generated from genomic DNA with the immunoSEQ kit, following the manufacturer's recommendations. Library preparation used a first multiplex PCR with proprietary primers, then a second PCR adding unique barcodes, with bead cleanups after each round. Each sample batch included a kit-provided positive control reaction and a negative control reaction. The final libraries were assessed on an Agilent 4200 TapeStation D1000 ScreenTape, pooled by volume, and quantified by qPCR. Sequencing ran on an Illumina NextSeq500 with a MidOutput 150-cycle cartridge, using 156 Read1 and 15 Index1 cycles with kit custom primers. The pooled library was loaded at 0.95 to 1 pM with about 20% PhiX control spiked in. The study's processing was this. The vendor-processed data were analyzed in R, and a clonotype was defined as all T cells that share the same CDR3 nucleotide sequence. In the clone abundance analyses, frequencies were normalized to the 10,000 most abundant clones in each sample. Public T cell clones, averaging fewer than five per sample, were removed before analysis. Tumor-enriched and baseline blood-enriched clonotypes were defined by at least a 32-fold difference in abundance between compartments. A beta-binomial differential abundance model was used to identify clonotypes that were expanded or contracted between blood time points. Tumor-blood repertoire similarity was measured with the Baroni-Urbani and Buser coefficient, and groups were compared using two-tailed Wilcoxon tests in R. TCRdb took over this immuneACCESS table, retaining in-frame rearrangements with V and J assigned. Such tables are incomplete; in checked studies, under half of the missing clones stem from an unresolved V gene, and the remainder is unexplained. V and J calls plus clone size are reproduced from that table; the DNA served to infer D and trimming. The sample records roughly 100,000 clones, 86% of which are singletons. The ten largest clones add up to roughly 8% of the sample.

This receptor was obtained from a man aged 45-65 years with renal cell carcinoma. Sequencing was performed on blood, taken from a patient whose treatment included radiotherapy and nephrectomy.

This receptor carries the CDR3 CASSLASRGNQPQHF. Here is the DNA: TGTGCCAGCAGCTTGGCCTCCCGGGGCAATCAGCCCCAGCATTTT. This chain joins TRBV5-6 to TRBJ1-5; a confident D gene designation cannot be given. Sequences SGHDT (CDR1) and YYEEEE (CDR2) are obtained from the germline V gene. From cysteine to phenylalanine, the CDR3 is 15 amino acids long. Of all the DNA, just the CDR3 is kept, 45 bases in frame from base 1. V is pared back by 0 bases and J by 2 bases, with 9 bases lying between the germline termini.